The next 27 T cell receptor beta chains were all read from a single sample in a study of high-grade serous ovarian cancer treatment subgroups listed by TCRdb under 2021. Library generation was performed with the immunoSEQ multiplex PCR assay. TCRdb holds this immuneACCESS table with in-frame rearrangements only. Some clones are missing; in checked studies, unresolved V genes explain under half, and the rest has no known cause. The sample records a few thousand clones, around 82% of which are singletons. Clones ranked in the top ten supply 4.9% of the sample. Tumor samples were obtained before definitive surgery or chemotherapy. Source material: tumor tissue. Receptors originate from a human donor with high-grade serous ovarian cancer.

The V and J genes are TRBV5-1 and TRBJ2-7; 11 bases agree with TRBD2. V was pared by 2 bases and J by 2 bases, with 3 bases of the junction left unmatched. The CDR3 loop spans 15 amino acids. CDR1 is SGHRS and CDR2 is YFSETQ in the germline V gene. The CDR3 region is CASSFTSGSPYEQYF. DNA of the CDR3: TGCGCCAGCAGCTTTACTAGCGGGAGCCCCTACGAGCAGTACTTC.

This clone was recorded once. The genes are TRBV6-1 and TRBJ1-6; 9 positions match TRBD1. V lost 5 bases to trimming and J lost 11 bases; unmatched junction nucleotides: 10. The germline V gene encodes CDR1 MNHNS and CDR2 SASEGT. The CDR3 runs to 15 residues. The CDR3 reads CASSPRPGTGTPLHF. CDR3 nucleotides: TGTGCCAGCAGTCCTCGTCCCGGGACAGGGACACCCCTCCACTTT.

This clone turned up a few times. The V and J genes are TRBV19 and TRBJ1-5; 10 positions match TRBD1. Per germline, CDR1 LNHDA and CDR2 SQIVND (reference sequence). V gave up 4 bases and J gave up 3 bases; unmatched junction bases: 9. CDR3 length: 17 amino acids. CDR3 region: CASSTDRGDLYNQPQHF. The CDR3 DNA reads TGTGCCAGTAGTACGGACAGGGGGGATCTATACAATCAGCCCCAGCATTTT.

The V and J genes are TRBV7-2 and TRBJ1-2, with 10 bases that match TRBD1. The CDR3 is 17 residues long. Germline V gene lookup returns CDR1 SGHTA and CDR2 FQGNSA. Trimming removed 0 bases from V and 8 bases from J; junction bases left unmatched: 12. CDR3 region: CASSLAWTGGVVEGYTF. DNA of the CDR3: TGTGCCAGCAGCTTAGCCTGGACAGGGGGGGTGGTGGAAGGCTACACCTTC.

This clone was detected only a few times. The V and J genes are TRBV18 and TRBJ2-2; 8 bases map to TRBD1. CDR1 and CDR2 from the germline V gene are KGHSH and LQKENI. The J segment lost 7 bases and the V segment lost 6 bases, leaving 4 bases of the junction unmatched. The CDR3 is 13 residues long. The CDR3, as DNA: TGTGCCAGCTCGAGCAGGGGGCGCGGGGAGCTGTTTTTT. It specifies CASSSRGRGELFF.

The genes are TRBV7-9 and TRBJ1-2; D gene uncertain. V was shortened by 2 bases and J by 4 bases, with 8 bases between the two germline ends. Germline V CDR1 and CDR2: SEHNR, FQNEAQ (reference sequence). The CDR3 loop spans 13 amino acids. Written as DNA, the CDR3 is TGTGCCAGCAGCTTATCCGCCAGCTATGGCTACACCTTC. Residues: CASSLSASYGYTF.

This clone was counted only a few times. The V gene is TRBV27, the J gene TRBJ2-2; a weak D match, TRBD1 (6 bases). CDR3 length: 17 amino acids. Germline CDR1 and CDR2: MNHEY and SMNVEV (reference sequence). The V gene lost 4 bases and the J gene lost 1 base, with 16 bases spanning the gap. CDR3 in amino acids: CASSSISGQRNTGELFF. CDR3 coding DNA: TGTGCCAGCAGTTCTATTTCTGGACAGCGGAACACCGGGGAGCTGTTTTTT.

The chain combines TRBV14 with TRBJ2-2, with a tentative D call TRBD2 (6 bases). Germline CDR1 and CDR2: SGHDN and FVKESK. V was pared by 7 bases and J by 1 base, with 16 bases between. The CDR3 has 16 residues. For the CDR3, the DNA is TGTGCCAGCACCACCCTGGGCGGGGAGAACACCGGGGAGCTGTTTTTT. Translating gives CASTTLGGENTGELFF.

V gene TRBV7-9 combines with J gene TRBJ1-4; tentatively, D is TRBD1 (6 bases). The V end lost 5 bases, the J end lost 6 bases, and 13 bases lay between the germline ends. The germline CDR1 and CDR2 sequences are SEHNR and FQNEAQ (reference sequence). The CDR3 totals 14 residues. CDR3: CASSPGQIHEKLFF. CDR3 nucleotide sequence: TGTGCCAGCAGCCCCGGACAGATCCATGAAAAACTGTTTTTT. Looking up the rest from reference TRBV7-9 and TRBJ1-4 gives the full variable domain: DTGVSQNPRHKITKRGQNVTFRCDPISEHNRLYWYRQTLGQGPEFLTYFQNEAQLEKSRLLSDRFSAERPKGSFSTLEIQRTEQGDSAMYLCASSPGQIHEKLFFGSGTQLSVL.

V and J are TRBV7-9 and TRBJ2-6, with no clear D. The length of the CDR3 is 19 residues. Germline values: CDR1 SEHNR, CDR2 FQNEAQ (reference sequence). The V gene lost 6 bases and the J gene lost 0 bases, with 21 bases spanning the gap. CDR3 sequence: CASRLGRLTQFSGANVLTF. The CDR3 coding sequence is TGTGCCAGCAGACTTGGACGGTTGACCCAATTCTCTGGGGCCAACGTCCTGACTTTC.

Turning to this clone: The junction differs from germline at one of its ends, possibly a read error. The chain uses TRBV7-7 and TRBJ1-6; D not certain. CDR3 length equals 13 residues. CDR1 SSHAT and CDR2 FNYEAQ come from the germline V gene (reference sequence). The CDR3 DNA sequence: TGTGCTAGCAGCCCCAGCCCCAATTCACCCCTCCACTTT. Amino acid sequence: CASSPSPNSPLHF.

The chain uses TRBV6-6 and TRBJ1-6, with D unresolved. V gave up 3 bases and J gave up 2 bases, with 8 bases separating them. Germline CDR1 MNHNY, CDR2 SVGAGI (reference sequence). This CDR3 contains 15 residues. As DNA, the CDR3 is TGTGCCAGCAGTTATGGTTCCGCCTATAATTCACCCCTCCACTTT. Its translation: CASSYGSAYNSPLHF.

CDR3 protein: CASSPRGRPQHF. CDR3 DNA sequence: TGTGCCAGCAGCCCGCGGGGGCGCCCCCAGCATTTT. This chain joins TRBV6-6 and TRBJ1-5, with a tentative D call TRBD1 (6 bases). Trimming removed 6 bases at V and 10 bases at J, with 13 bases between. The CDR3 has 12 residues. Germline V CDR1 and CDR2: MNHNY, SVGAGI (reference sequence).

CDR3 nucleotides: TGTGCCAGCAGTGAACGATGGACTCTCGGAGCGTCGAAGACCCAGTACTTC. Amino acid sequence: CASSERWTLGASKTQYF. The rearrangement uses TRBV6-1 and TRBJ2-5; perhaps TRBD2 as D (5 bases). The germline gives CDR1 MNHNS, CDR2 SASEGT. The length of the CDR3 is 17 residues. The V and J ends lost 2 bases and 6 bases respectively, with 22 bases between them.

The chain combines TRBV25-1 with TRBJ2-5, with 7 bases identical to TRBD1. The CDR3 sequence is 14 residues long. V lost 5 bases, J lost 3 bases, and 6 bases stayed unmatched. Germline values: CDR1 MGHDK, CDR2 SYGVNS. CDR3 residues: CASSTPGQKETQYF. In DNA, the CDR3 is TGTGCCAGCAGTACCCCGGGACAGAAAGAGACCCAGTACTTC.

This sequence joins TRBV14 and TRBJ1-1, with no clear D. The CDR3 sequence is 12 residues long. Germline V gene lookup returns CDR1 SGHDN and CDR2 FVKESK. V lost 2 bases to trimming and J lost 0 bases, with 1 base between them. The CDR3 DNA sequence: TGTGCCAGCAGCCAACTGAACACTGAAGCTTTCTTT. Translation gives CASSQLNTEAFF.

V is TRBV27 and J is TRBJ2-3, with unresolved D. Germline loops: CDR1 MNHEY, CDR2 SMNVEV (reference sequence). Trimming removed 4 bases at V and 4 bases at J, with 15 bases between. CDR3 size: 15 residues. CDR3 bases: TGTGCCAGCAGTTCGTCGGGTGGGTCCCCAGATACGCAGTATTTT. Protein: CASSSSGGSPDTQYF.

V gene TRBV30 combines with J gene TRBJ1-5; no clear D gene. The ends were cut back, 1 base at V and 3 bases at J, with 7 bases in the middle. The CDR3 covers 13 residues. The germline CDR1 and CDR2 sequences are GTSNPN and SVGIG (reference sequence). The CDR3 sequence: CAWSEDLNQPQHF. The CDR3, as DNA: TGTGCCTGGAGTGAGGACCTCAATCAGCCCCAGCATTTT.

V and J are TRBV7-8 and TRBJ1-5; 8 nucleotides line up with TRBD1. V shed 3 bases and J 7 bases; nucleotides not matched to a gene: 2. This CDR3 spans 13 amino acids. CDR1 and CDR2 (germline): SGHVS, FQNEAQ. DNA of the CDR3: TGTGCCAGCAGCTTGACAGGGGACCAGCCCCAGCATTTT. This translates into CASSLTGDQPQHF. Looking up the rest from reference TRBV7-8 and TRBJ1-5 gives the full variable domain: GAGVSQSPRYKVAKRGQDVALRCDPISGHVSLFWYQQALGQGPEFLTYFQNEAQLDKSGLPSDRFFAERPEGSVSTLKIQRTQQEDSAVYLCASSLTGDQPQHFGDGTRLSIL.

The genes are TRBV6-5 and TRBJ2-2; no clear D. The CDR3 is made up of 14 amino acids. Trimming left V 6 bases short and J 0 bases short, with 8 bases between. CDR1 and CDR2 (germline): MNHEY, SVGAGI. In nucleotides, the CDR3 is TGTGCCAGCAGGAGTACCGCGAACACCGGGGAGCTGTTTTTT. Residues: CASRSTANTGELFF.

The genes are TRBV13 and TRBJ2-3; D is perhaps TRBD1 or TRBD2 (5 bases each). Germline V gene lookup returns CDR1 PRHDT and CDR2 FYEKMQ (reference sequence). This CDR3 has 13 residues. The germline V and J ends were trimmed by 6 bases and 1 base, with 8 bases remaining between them. CDR3 amino acids: CASSWDRTDTQYF. The DNA of the CDR3 is TGTGCCAGCAGTTGGGACCGCACAGATACGCAGTATTTT.

The rearrangement joins TRBV5-4 to TRBJ1-2; no clear D. Per the germline V gene, CDR1 is SGHNT and CDR2 is YYREEE (reference sequence). Trimming cost V 2 bases and J 3 bases, with 14 bases left between them. The CDR3 sequence is 15 residues long. The CDR3, as DNA: TGTGCCAGCAGCTTAGTAGACATGAACTACTATGGCTACACCTTC. The encoded protein is CASSLVDMNYYGYTF. Together with reference TRBV5-4 and TRBJ1-2, the CDR3 gives the full variable domain: ETGVTQSPTHLIKTRGQQVTLRCSSQSGHNTVSWYQQALGQGPQFIFQYYREEENGRGNFPPRFSGLQFPNYSSELNVNALELDDSALYLCASSLVDMNYYGYTFGSGTRLTVV.

This clone was seen more than once but under ten times. The rearrangement joins TRBV10-3 to TRBJ2-7, with 8 bases matching TRBD1. Germline CDR1 is ENHRY and CDR2 is SYGVKD. The J segment lost 6 bases and the V segment lost 2 bases, leaving 3 bases of the junction unmatched. This CDR3 has 13 residues. The CDR3, as DNA: TGTGCCATCAGTGAGGGACAGGGTGCCGAGCAGTACTTC. It encodes CAISEGQGAEQYF.

The V and J genes are TRBV19 and TRBJ1-1; weak D call: TRBD1 (5 bases). Germline V gene data show CDR1 as LNHDA and CDR2 as SQIVND (reference sequence). The germline V and J ends were trimmed by 5 bases and 5 bases, with 15 bases remaining between them. There are 14 residues in the CDR3. The CDR3 sequence: CASSLGREATEAFF. The CDR3 DNA follows: TGTGCCAGTAGTCTCGGCAGGGAGGCGACTGAAGCTTTCTTT.

The chain recombines TRBV10-3 with TRBJ1-1; D is undetermined. The ends were cut back, 3 bases at V and 0 bases at J, with 8 bases in the middle. In germline, CDR1 is ENHRY, CDR2 SYGVKD. CDR3 length equals 14 residues. In DNA form, the CDR3 reads TGTGCCATCAGTGAACAGACCCTGAACACTGAAGCTTTCTTT. Its protein product is CAISEQTLNTEAFF.

This clone was observed a handful of times. The chain carries TRBV5-4 and TRBJ1-2, with D perhaps TRBD1 (6 bases). Germline V gives CDR1 SGHNT, CDR2 YYREEE (reference sequence). The CDR3 length is 14 residues. V shed 0 bases and J shed 7 bases, with 13 bases lying between them. CDR3 coding DNA: TGTGCCAGCAGCTTGGACCACCACAGGGTTGGCTACACCTTC. Translation: CASSLDHHRVGYTF.

The rearrangement uses TRBV16 and TRBJ1-2, with 9 bases fitting TRBD1. The CDR3 loop spans 12 amino acids. With V trimmed by 6 bases and J by 4 bases, 0 bases remained unmatched. Germline CDR1 KGHSY, CDR2 FQNENV. CDR3 protein: CASRQGAYGYTF. Written as DNA, the CDR3 is TGTGCCAGCAGACAGGGGGCCTATGGCTACACCTTC. Full variable domain (remainder filled in from reference TRBV16 and TRBJ1-2): GEEVAQTPKHLVRGEGQKAKLYCAPIKGHSYVFWYQQVLKNEFKFLISFQNENVFDETGMPKERFSAKCLPNSPCSLEIQATKLEDSAVYFCASRQGAYGYTFGSGTRLTVV.